The present T cell receptor beta chain was sequenced within a study of cytomegalovirus exposure and HLA in healthy donors (dated by TCRdb to 2017 to 2019). With regard to the full study: In an earlier analysis of under 750 of the donors, roughly 300 Gb of sequence data and 120 million or so unique TCR beta sequences from 150 million to 200 million T cells were reported. An early release covering roughly 600 HLA-typed donors comprised about 310 gigabases of sequencing data and about 90 million unique TCR sequences. Among the 398 genotyped donors, around 81% belonged to the genetic ancestry cluster associated with self-reported Caucasian donors. The study aimed to test whether cataloging public T cell receptors could reveal signatures of past pathogen exposure. The T cell repertoires of under 750 subjects were profiled by immunosequencing and related to cytomegalovirus serostatus. A separate validation cohort of roughly 120 different subjects was used in addition to the roughly 700-subject first cohort. The study combined high-throughput TCR immunosequencing, statistical association of individual TCRs with disease status, and machine learning to predict cytomegalovirus infection status. In a later analysis, previously published TCR beta repertoires from 600 to 850 donors were re-analyzed and high-resolution HLA genotyping was added so that TCR occurrence patterns could be studied. In the later analysis, no new phenotypic data were used to find candidate immune exposures; instead, reliance was placed on TCR beta sequences and their occurrence across donors. An earlier analysis of nearly 600 of the donors applied high-throughput TCR beta sequencing to assess whether each TCR beta V gene segment acted as functional or pseudogenic. Alongside the repertoire data, information on donor age, sex, ethnicity and CMV serostatus was compiled. A later genetic analysis took genome-wide SNP genotypes for about 55% of the 666 donors and used that subset as a discovery cohort. All discovery cohort repertoires had been generated on a single sequencing platform. HLA typing included class I and class II loci at four-digit resolution. Typing coverage varied by locus: about 620-630 donors for A, B, C, DRB1 and DQB1; more than 500 for DQA1; more than 600 for DPA1; around 450 for DPB1. Because of strong linkage in the cohort, roughly five DR-DQ haplotypes were treated as single units for association and clustering. Among 398 genotyped donors of the cohort, an average of 235,054 unique TCR beta nucleotide sequences were sequenced per donor, about a sixth of them non-productive.

What the work shows at the level of the full study, not this receptor alone: Because counts were too low, roughly 16 rarely observed V segments, including chromosome 9 orphons, were left out of the earlier analysis of over 550 of the donors. The 87-base-pair reads could not distinguish some IMGT-functional V segments, including TRBV6-2 and TRBV6-3, so those segments were excluded. Specific HLA alleles were associated with more than 15,000 TCR beta sequences at a false discovery rate of 0.05 in a later analysis. Strong co-occurrence of HLA alleles, especially DR and DQ, made assigning TCR associations to individual alleles difficult. A further reported finding was that TCR beta sequences accurately predicted the HLA-A and HLA-B alleles for most subjects in the first cohort. In a later genetic analysis, fewer N-insertions in productive TCRs were reported among donors in an Asian-associated ancestry cluster than the roughly 710-donor mean. It was suggested by the authors that the approach could potentially be generalized to other disease states and immunological phenotypes. Most TCR sequences were observed very rarely across donors, whereas some public TCRs were present in many individuals. Sequencing depth was assumed to be roughly uniform across donors in the presence/absence analyses, though that assumption may not hold. According to a later analysis, most CMV-associated TCR beta chains appeared to be HLA-restricted, and the HLA associations seemed to be driven largely by CMV exposure. This cohort had only TCR beta chains sequenced, and the lack of alpha or paired-chain data limited which features could be detected. Several of the top co-occurrence clusters appeared to be linked to parvovirus B19, influenza, CMV and Epstein-Barr virus, according to a later analysis. Compared with equally common non-associated chains, HLA-associated TCR beta chains in a later analysis were more clonally expanded and had lower generation probabilities. Because HLA typing was missing for some donors at each locus, association tests included only the typed subset. A later genetic analysis associated a missense DCLRE1C variant with V-gene and J-gene trimming of TCR beta chains, and an independent cohort replicated the association. A group of highly shared sequence variants was considered likely to be a technical artifact of the sequencing pipeline. Correlated functional status among segregating V segments might reflect linkage disequilibrium, but an unknown experimental factor could not be ruled out. According to a later analysis, TCR association rates differed among HLA loci, with DRB1 alleles showing the most associated TCRs and HLA-C alleles showing the fewest. An earlier analysis of approximately 590 of the donors showed that most TCR beta V segments appeared in productive rearrangements either about 87% or about 30% of the time, which broadly matched IMGT annotations. The study listed 150 to 200 TCR beta chains as associated with cytomegalovirus. Three of the identified cytomegalovirus-associated TCR beta chains were confirmed in vitro to be specific for cytomegalovirus antigens. The classifier was reported to diagnose cytomegalovirus status with high specificity and sensitivity in both the original and validation cohorts. CMV serostatus was the only immune exposure information available for the cohort.

The germline V gene (reference sequence) provides CDR1 SGHKS and CDR2 YYEKEE. The CDR3 numbers 15 residues from cysteine through phenylalanine. The read is trimmed to its CDR3 DNA, 45 bases read in frame from base 1. Unmatched junction bases come to 1, with V trimmed by 0 bases and J by 2 bases. The cohort was made up of roughly 670 healthy bone marrow donors. Cohort members were all nominally healthy when sampled, although unrecorded immune exposures were likely present. The donor was CMV seronegative and belonged to the group of under 400 seronegative cohort members. Every donor gave a peripheral blood sample, and the peripheral blood mononuclear cells from that sample were used for TCR beta sequencing. The Qiagen DNeasy Blood Extraction Kit was used to extract genomic DNA from the blood cell samples. Libraries were constructed by the immunoSEQ multiplex PCR assay. A mixture of 60 forward primers for TCR Vbeta segments and 13 reverse primers for TCR Jbeta segments was used in the multiplex PCR. Amplification of the CDR3 region of rearranged TCR beta genes was performed with a multiplex PCR assay on genomic DNA. The Illumina HiSeq System was used to sequence the amplified TCR beta libraries as 87-base-pair reads. On the authors' methods: Across the 600 to 700 repertoires, a later analysis counted some 81 million unique TCR beta chains, some 11 million of which were shared by at least two donors. Raw reads were error-corrected and collapsed into unique sequences with a nearest-neighbor algorithm that merged closely related sequences to remove PCR and sequencing errors. To assign V, D and J gene segments, CDR3 sequences were aligned to IMGT reference sequences. For a sequence to be retained, a match of at least six nucleotides was required to both a V gene segment and a J gene segment. Rearrangements were called productive when the CDR3 lacked stop codons and stayed in frame with V and J; all others were non-productive. Following IMGT convention, CDR3 was defined as the stretch from the second conserved V-encoded cysteine to the conserved J-encoded phenylalanine. In an earlier analysis of around 600 of the donors, sequences lacking an unambiguous match to a single V gene segment were excluded. An earlier analysis of almost 600 of the donors classified V segments as functional when productive rearrangements were above 56.7% and as segregating when the standard deviation between donors was above 5%. A statistical classification framework was developed to diagnose cytomegalovirus status using the catalog of TCR beta chain sequences. In a later analysis, TCR nucleotide sequences were compared against IMGT/GENE-DB human TR gene sequences so that V and J genes could be assigned. The TCRdist pipeline was used in a later analysis to assign CDR3 sequences and most-parsimonious VDJ recombination scenarios. A later analysis defined each TCR beta chain by its CDR3 amino acid sequence plus V-gene family, and excluded reads lacking a unique V-gene family. A later analysis removed several hundred highly shared, low-generation-probability nucleotide sequences to deal with suspected cross-contamination and a sequencing artifact. A later analysis calculated a clonal expansion index for each public chain from normalized within-repertoire ranks of inferred template counts. Generation probabilities in a later analysis came from a VDJ recombination model fitted to out-of-frame rearrangements, and those results were checked against IGoR. Hypergeometric tests were used in a later analysis to score TCR-TCR, TCR-HLA and TCR-CMV co-occurrence, with a repertoire-size bias correction applied to the TCR pairs. To estimate false discovery rates, a later analysis permuted the HLA or CMV assignments 20 times. A later analysis grouped co-occurring TCRs with DBSCAN, adding TCRdist sequence similarity when clustering within HLA-allele-positive subsets. Repertoires with fewer than 30,000 or more than 120,000 public chains, plus five repertoires with anomalous nucleotide sharing, were excluded from co-occurrence clustering. Entries here come from immuneACCESS through TCRdb and include only in-frame sequences with V and J called. Some clones fail to appear in such tables; in the studies checked, an unresolved V gene covers under half of the shortfall, and the cause of the remainder is unknown. Clone size and V and J calls were adopted from that table, with D and trimming inferred from the DNA. Within this sample are around 140,000 clones, with over 60% of them counted one time only. The top ten clonotypes cover 1.5% to 2% of the sample.

On this clone itself: Its antigen remains undetermined. Base qualities are missing; no much larger clone stands one base away.

The sequenced material came from PBMCs. The chain links TRBV5-5 with TRBJ1-5; the central 8 bases match TRBD1. The sequence came from a woman aged 18-35 years in good health and CMV-seronegative. The CDR3 loop reads CASSLAGQGNQPQHF. Read as DNA, the sequence is TGTGCCAGCAGCTTGGCGGGACAGGGCAATCAGCCCCAGCATTTT.